This T cell receptor (beta chain) derives from a study of blood T cell repertoires in COVID-19 (dated by TCRdb to about 2020). Notes on the research overall: Samples covering the acute and convalescent phases of COVID-19 were provided by collaborators in the United States, Italy and Spain. Subjects who had been exposed to COVID-19, were actively infected with it, or had recovered from it provided the deeply sampled blood TCRbeta repertoires that made up the dataset. The repertoires were made available in a free public database intended to serve as a resource for research on the immune response to SARS-CoV-2. Where available, HLA class I and class II types were obtained from metadata supplied by the sample provider rather than from assay-based typing. The material from the prospective study consisted of cDNA or gDNA derived from T cells, B-cell-depleted T cells, or PBMCs. The samples were drawn from the first 160 participants of the ongoing ImmuneRACE study and from over a thousand subjects provided by 6 global collaborators. A de-identified subject ID, COVID-19 status, age in years and sex were almost always included in the sample metadata. Summary of the overall study and its limitations: The quantity of clinical and demographic metadata differed by source and by participant and was supplied without curation.

TCRbeta CDR3 regions were amplified from genomic DNA using the immunoSEQ Assay, a bias-controlled multiplex PCR. Per the authors' processing: Nucleated cell counts per sample were estimated from amplification of reference gene primers within the assay. To quantify the absolute abundance of each unique TCRbeta CDR3 rearrangement, sequence reads were collapsed and filtered. For each sample, productive Simpson clonality was calculated as the square root of Simpson's diversity index across productive rearrangements. In TCRdb, the immuneACCESS table is reduced to in-frame sequences with V and J assigned. These tables do not hold every clone; where another copy was compared, an unresolved V gene accounts for under half, and the others remain unexplained. V and J calls and clone size are those listed in that table; D and trimming were worked out from the DNA. This sample lists approximately 250,000 clones; approximately 86% were detected once. The biggest ten clones account for roughly 5.5% of the sample.

This clone was seen once. The antigen it recognizes is unknown. The input lacks base qualities; no much larger clone sits a single base away. The collaborating institutions used their own protocols to collect whole blood in K2EDTA tubes. For TCRbeta analysis, collaborators shipped samples as frozen whole blood, isolated PBMCs, or DNA extracted from either of those sample types. The receptor comes from a human donor in a cohort sampled during active COVID-19. The source material was peripheral blood.

The nucleotides are TGTGCCAGCGGGGAGGGGTACGAGCAGTACTTC. The translation is CASGEGYEQYF. The rearranged segments are TRBV6-5 and TRBJ2-7, with 7 middle bases fitting TRBD2. The CDR3, cysteine through phenylalanine, is 11 amino acids long. Only the CDR3 part of the read is kept: 33 bases, read in frame from the first base. CDR1 MNHEY and CDR2 SVGAGI are derived from the germline V gene. From V the trimming removes 8 bases and from J it removes 4 bases, while the gene matches leave 2 bases of the junction unaccounted for.